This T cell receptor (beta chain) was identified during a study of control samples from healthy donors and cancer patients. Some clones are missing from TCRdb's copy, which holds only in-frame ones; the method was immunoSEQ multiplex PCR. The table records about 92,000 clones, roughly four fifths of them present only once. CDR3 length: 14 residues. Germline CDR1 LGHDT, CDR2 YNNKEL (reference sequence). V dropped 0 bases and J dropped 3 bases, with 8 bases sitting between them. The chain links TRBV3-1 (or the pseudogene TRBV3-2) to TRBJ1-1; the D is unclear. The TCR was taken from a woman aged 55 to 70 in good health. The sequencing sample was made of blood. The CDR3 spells CASSQDKGYTEAFF. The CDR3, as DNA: TGTGCCAGCAGCCAAGATAAGGGCTACACTGAAGCTTTCTTT.